This TCR beta chain was sequenced for a study of metastatic and nonmetastatic thyroid tumors. Study-wide context: Repertoire comparison spanned blood and tumor or nodule tissue of malignant and benign thyroid patients.

There are many counts of this clone. This specimen includes other DNA sequences encoding the same CDR3. Every patient was untreated before thyroid surgery. With MiXCR, TCRdb called clones anew from the PCR reads. The sample includes approximately 79,000 clones, approximately 9% of them seen just once. Germline assignment: CDR1 SGHTA and CDR2 FQGTGA. The V gene end was trimmed by 5 bases and the J gene end by 4 bases; junction bases not matched to a gene: 4. The CDR3 sequence is 15 residues long. Sequenced sample: blood. The receptor was derived from a female donor with papillary thyroid cancer or a benign thyroid nodule (not recorded which). Some clones in this sample may be carry-over from other donors' samples. The chain carries TRBV7-3 and TRBJ2-6; 8 nucleotides align to TRBD1. The CDR3 DNA follows: TGTGCCAGCAGCCCACGACAGGGGGGGGCCAACGTCCTGACTTTC. As protein: CASSPRQGGANVLTF.